This note documents a single T cell receptor beta chain sequence. Its antigen is not known. V was pared by 3 bases and J by 3 bases, with 15 bases between. The CDR3 covers 15 residues. The germline V gene has CDR1 MGHDK and CDR2 SYGVNS. The data belong to a study of glioma-infiltrating T cells after dendritic cell vaccination. The overall study: Patients had newly diagnosed or recurrent glioblastoma and received dendritic cell vaccines. Monocyte-derived dendritic cells, cultured six to seven days with IL-4 and GM-CSF, were pulsed with autologous tumor lysate. Notes on the study in general: The cohort had few patients with full blood and tumor sets. Patients with more pretreatment TILs had longer time to progression and survival.

Time point of the sample: after dendritic cell vaccination, including at tumor progression/relapse. Data came from immunoSEQ multiplex PCR; TCRdb stores just in-frame clones and leaves some out. The data hold roughly 100,000 clones, with around 90% observed a single time. This TCR was recovered from a human donor with glioblastoma. The input for sequencing was blood, taken after dendritic cell vaccination. The V call is TRBV25-1, the J call TRBJ2-7; perhaps TRBD2 as D (6 bases). The CDR3 sequence is CASSDSLTGGYEQYF. The CDR3 DNA reads as TGTGCCAGCAGTGATTCCCTGACCGGGGGCTACGAGCAGTACTTC.